Listed below are T cell receptor beta chains from one sample, sequenced in a study of response to subunit inactivated influenza vaccine. TCRdb re-analysed the RT-PCR reads in MiXCR, keeping a single row per CDR3 protein. This sample has 550,000 to 600,000 distinct CDR3 sequences, with 10% to 15% found just once. Sample: PBMCs from blood, taken on the day of vaccination. Receptors originate from a man aged 50-59 years who received an inactivated influenza vaccine. The CDR3 runs from the conserved cysteine through the conserved F or W. The D gene is left open where the match is weak. Clone size is given for some rows only: seen once, a few or many times, or a class if the clone is expanded.

abundance: -
j_gene: TRBJ2-1
v_gene: TRBV20-1
d_gene: TRBD1
CDR3nt: TGCAGTGCTAGAGAGACAGGGTTGGTTTACAATGAGCAGTTCTTC
CDR3aa: CSARETGLVYNEQFF

abundance: many
j_gene: TRBJ1-1
v_gene: TRBV11-2
d_gene: -
CDR3nt: TGTGCCAGCAGCTTAGATAACAACAGGGCTACAAAGACTGAAGCTTTCTTT
CDR3aa: CASSLDNNRATKTEAFF

abundance: -
j_gene: TRBJ2-2
v_gene: TRBV9
d_gene: TRBD2
CDR3nt: TGTGCCAGCAGCCCGAAGGTAATGAGACTAGCGGACACCGGGGAGCTGTTTTTT
CDR3aa: CASSPKVMRLADTGELFF

abundance: -
j_gene: TRBJ2-1
v_gene: TRBV4-3
d_gene: TRBD2
CDR3nt: TGCGCCAGCAGCCGACCGACTAGCGGGAGGGCCATAAATGAGCAGTTCTTC
CDR3aa: CASSRPTSGRAINEQFF

abundance: few
j_gene: TRBJ2-1
v_gene: TRBV5-1
d_gene: -
CDR3nt: TGCGCCAGCAGCTTGGTATGGGCAAGCTCCTACAATGAGCAGTTCTTC
CDR3aa: CASSLVWASSYNEQFF

abundance: few
j_gene: TRBJ2-3
v_gene: TRBV4-3
d_gene: -
CDR3nt: TGCGCCAGCAGCCAATGGACGGGCCCACCGGGCACAGATACGCAGTATTTT
CDR3aa: CASSQWTGPPGTDTQYF

abundance: few
j_gene: TRBJ1-6
v_gene: TRBV4-3
d_gene: TRBD1
CDR3nt: TGCGCCAGCAGCCAAGAAAGGACAGGGGCCTCACCCCTCCACTTT
CDR3aa: CASSQERTGASPLHF

abundance: many
j_gene: TRBJ2-3
v_gene: TRBV12-3/TRBV12-4
d_gene: -
CDR3nt: TGTGCCAGCAGTCCCAGTCTGACAGGAAAAGCCGAGGATACGCAGTATTTT
CDR3aa: CASSPSLTGKAEDTQYF

abundance: -
j_gene: TRBJ2-7
v_gene: TRBV28
d_gene: TRBD2
CDR3nt: TGTGCCAGCGCGGTCGCGGGAGATGTGTACGAGCAGTACTTC
CDR3aa: CASAVAGDVYEQYF

abundance: few
j_gene: TRBJ1-2
v_gene: TRBV6-1
d_gene: -
CDR3nt: TGTGCCAGCAGCCCCCACGAGGGGTCGAGTATCTATGGCTACACCTTC
CDR3aa: CASSPHEGSSIYGYTF

abundance: few
j_gene: TRBJ2-4
v_gene: TRBV24-1
d_gene: -
CDR3nt: TGTGCCACCAGTGATCGTCGCAATCAGTACTTC
CDR3aa: CATSDRRNQYF

abundance: -
j_gene: TRBJ2-3
v_gene: TRBV29-1
d_gene: -
CDR3nt: TGCACCACACTCGGGACTCGAGGGGATACGCAGTATTTT
CDR3aa: CTTLGTRGDTQYF

abundance: few
j_gene: TRBJ1-1
v_gene: TRBV15
d_gene: -
CDR3nt: TGTGCCACCAGCAGAGATGACACCTTTCTTACTGAAGCTTTCTTT
CDR3aa: CATSRDDTFLTEAFF

abundance: few
j_gene: TRBJ2-1
v_gene: TRBV18
d_gene: TRBD2
CDR3nt: TGTGCCAGCTCACCAAGGTCTAGCGGTCACAATGAGCAGTTCTTC
CDR3aa: CASSPRSSGHNEQFF

abundance: -
j_gene: TRBJ2-5
v_gene: TRBV28
d_gene: TRBD2
CDR3nt: TGTGCCAGCAGTTCAAGGGGACTAGCGGGAACGGAGAACCAAGAGACCCAGTACTTC
CDR3aa: CASSSRGLAGTENQETQYF

abundance: few
j_gene: TRBJ1-6
v_gene: TRBV2
d_gene: -
CDR3nt: TGTGCCAGCCACAAGGACTATAATTCACCCCTCCACTTT
CDR3aa: CASHKDYNSPLHF

abundance: few
j_gene: TRBJ2-5
v_gene: TRBV6-2/TRBV6-3
d_gene: -
CDR3nt: TGTGCCAGCAGTCCCCTCACGGCAGAAAGCGGAGAGACCCAGTACTTC
CDR3aa: CASSPLTAESGETQYF

abundance: few
j_gene: TRBJ1-2
v_gene: TRBV6-1
d_gene: -
CDR3nt: TGTGCCAGCGGCCCGGGACCACTTTATGGCTACACCTTC
CDR3aa: CASGPGPLYGYTF

abundance: -
j_gene: TRBJ2-7
v_gene: TRBV14
d_gene: -
CDR3nt: TGTGCCAGCAGCCAAGTTTGGGTTAGCTCCTACGAGCAGTACTTC
CDR3aa: CASSQVWVSSYEQYF

abundance: many
j_gene: TRBJ1-5
v_gene: TRBV6-2/TRBV6-3
d_gene: TRBD1
CDR3nt: TGTGCCAGCAGACAACAACAGGGGAATCAGCCCCAGCATTTT
CDR3aa: CASRQQQGNQPQHF

abundance: -
j_gene: TRBJ2-7
v_gene: TRBV6-5
d_gene: TRBD1
CDR3nt: TGTGCCAGCAGTTACACCGGGACAGGGGGCAGCGAGCAGTACTTC
CDR3aa: CASSYTGTGGSEQYF

abundance: -
j_gene: TRBJ2-2
v_gene: TRBV9
d_gene: TRBD1
CDR3nt: TGTGCCAGCAGCGGGACAGGGACACGGGGGGAGCTGTTTTTT
CDR3aa: CASSGTGTRGELFF

abundance: many
j_gene: TRBJ1-5
v_gene: TRBV25-1
d_gene: TRBD1
CDR3nt: TGTGCCAGCAGTACAGGGGGAGTGCAGCCCCAGCATTTT
CDR3aa: CASSTGGVQPQHF

abundance: few
j_gene: TRBJ1-4
v_gene: TRBV5-5
d_gene: -
CDR3nt: TGTGCCAGCAGTCGAGACAGATCAACTAATGAAAAACTGTTTTTT
CDR3aa: CASSRDRSTNEKLFF

abundance: -
j_gene: TRBJ2-5
v_gene: TRBV5-1
d_gene: TRBD2
CDR3nt: TGCGCCAGCGGCTTAGCGGGAGGAGAGACCCAGTACTTC
CDR3aa: CASGLAGGETQYF

abundance: few
j_gene: TRBJ2-1
v_gene: TRBV10-3
d_gene: -
CDR3nt: TGTGCCATCAGTGAATGGAACTCCTACAATGAGCAGTTCTTC
CDR3aa: CAISEWNSYNEQFF

abundance: -
j_gene: TRBJ2-5
v_gene: TRBV20-1
d_gene: TRBD1
CDR3nt: TGCAGTGCTAGAGTAGGGGGCGGAGAGACCCAGTACTTC
CDR3aa: CSARVGGGETQYF

abundance: many
j_gene: TRBJ1-4
v_gene: TRBV6-5
d_gene: TRBD1
CDR3nt: TGTGCCAGCAGTTGGGGGACAGGGGGCAGTGAAAAACTGTTTTTT
CDR3aa: CASSWGTGGSEKLFF

abundance: few
j_gene: TRBJ2-1
v_gene: TRBV27
d_gene: TRBD2
CDR3nt: TGTGCCAGCAGTCCGAGGACTAGCGGGATGAGAGTCAATGAGCAGTTCTTC
CDR3aa: CASSPRTSGMRVNEQFF

abundance: few
j_gene: TRBJ2-3
v_gene: TRBV10-3
d_gene: -
CDR3nt: TGTGCCATCAGTGACTCGACTATATTCGATGAAGATACGCAGTATTTT
CDR3aa: CAISDSTIFDEDTQYF

abundance: once
j_gene: TRBJ2-3
v_gene: TRBV20-1
d_gene: -
CDR3nt: TGCAGTGCTTACCGGACTAGCACAGATACGCAGTATTTT
CDR3aa: CSAYRTSTDTQYF

abundance: many
j_gene: TRBJ2-1
v_gene: TRBV12-3/TRBV12-4
d_gene: -
CDR3nt: TGTGCCAGCAGTTTGGGGAGTCCCTACAATGAGCAGTTCTTC
CDR3aa: CASSLGSPYNEQFF

abundance: -
j_gene: TRBJ1-5
v_gene: TRBV28
d_gene: TRBD1
CDR3nt: TGTGCCAGTGCAAGGAGACAGGGATCGGCTCAGCCCCAGCATTTT
CDR3aa: CASARRQGSAQPQHF

abundance: -
j_gene: TRBJ1-6
v_gene: TRBV6-6
d_gene: -
CDR3nt: TGTGCCAGCAGTTACTCTGGAAATTCACCCCTCCACTTT
CDR3aa: CASSYSGNSPLHF

abundance: many
j_gene: TRBJ2-2
v_gene: TRBV12-3/TRBV12-4
d_gene: -
CDR3nt: TGTGCCAGCAGCAGATCTTCCGGGGAGCTGTTTTTT
CDR3aa: CASSRSSGELFF

abundance: many
j_gene: TRBJ2-2
v_gene: TRBV27
d_gene: -
CDR3nt: TGTGCCAGCAGTTTGCTGTCGGACACCGGGGAGCTGTTTTTT
CDR3aa: CASSLLSDTGELFF

abundance: many
j_gene: TRBJ2-3
v_gene: TRBV29-1
d_gene: -
CDR3nt: TGCAGCGTTCGGGGAGGGACAGGTATAACAGATACGCAGTATTTT
CDR3aa: CSVRGGTGITDTQYF

abundance: many
j_gene: TRBJ2-2
v_gene: TRBV29-1
d_gene: TRBD1
CDR3nt: TGCAGCGCCGGACAGGCGAACACCGGGGAGCTGTTTTTT
CDR3aa: CSAGQANTGELFF

abundance: few
j_gene: TRBJ2-7
v_gene: TRBV9
d_gene: TRBD2
CDR3nt: TGTGCCAGCAGCGTAAGCGGGGGCCCCTGGTCCGGCGAGCAGTACTTC
CDR3aa: CASSVSGGPWSGEQYF

abundance: -
j_gene: TRBJ2-1
v_gene: TRBV7-3
d_gene: TRBD2
CDR3nt: TGTGCCAGCAGCCCTTTACCGGGACTAGCCTACAATGAGCAGTTCTTC
CDR3aa: CASSPLPGLAYNEQFF

abundance: many
j_gene: TRBJ2-1
v_gene: TRBV3-1
d_gene: -
CDR3nt: TGTGCCAGCAGCCAAGACCTGACTAGTAGGAATGAGCAGTTCTTC
CDR3aa: CASSQDLTSRNEQFF

abundance: -
j_gene: TRBJ2-7
v_gene: TRBV18
d_gene: -
CDR3nt: TGTGCCAGCTCACCACCGCTGGGGAGCTCCTACGAGCAGTACTTC
CDR3aa: CASSPPLGSSYEQYF

abundance: -
j_gene: TRBJ2-1
v_gene: TRBV29-1
d_gene: -
CDR3nt: TGCAGCGTTGTAGCCCAGAACTCCTACAATGAGCAGTTCTTC
CDR3aa: CSVVAQNSYNEQFF